These 32 T cell receptor beta chains came from one sample sequenced in a study of monozygotic twins with inflammatory bowel disease. TCRdb reprocessed the 5' RACE reads and keeps a single row for each CDR3 protein, giving no DNA. This sample lists more than 120,000 distinct CDR3 sequences; its ten largest clones have 2% to 2.5%. Material for sequencing was blood. The receptors here all came from a human donor with ulcerative colitis or Crohn's disease, or a healthy co-twin of an affected twin (not recorded which).

The CDR3 sequence: CASSTRENQPQHF. V is TRBV19 and J is TRBJ1-5; TCRdb picks TRBD1, but there is no DNA to check that call. This CDR3 spans 13 amino acids. Germline CDR1 and CDR2: LNHDA and SQIVND (reference sequence).

The J gene is TRBJ2-1, the V gene TRBV5-1; the TRBD1 assignment by TCRdb is unverifiable without DNA. The CDR3 contains 19 residues. CDR1 is SGHRS and CDR2 is YFSETQ in the germline V gene. The CDR3 here is CASFSTWGAQDRRYNEQFF.

The chain has TRBV28 and TRBJ2-7. Germline V gives CDR1 MDHEN, CDR2 SYDVKM. The CDR3 covers 14 residues. CDR3 in amino acids: CASSYNTGSPEQYF.

The rearrangement links TRBV7-2 to TRBJ1-4; TCRdb names TRBD1, which stays unverified in the absence of DNA. The germline V gene encodes CDR1 SGHTA and CDR2 FQGNSA. This CDR3 has 17 residues. The chain's CDR3 is CASSSPGRPATNEKLFF. Supplemented by reference TRBV7-2 and TRBJ1-4, the full variable domain reads GAGVSQSPSNKVTEKGKDVELRCDPISGHTALYWYRQSLGQGLEFLIYFQGNSAPDKSGLPSDRFSAERTGGSVSTLTIQRTQQEDSAVYLCASSSPGRPATNEKLFFGSGTQLSVL.

The J gene is TRBJ1-1, the V gene TRBV29-1; the TRBD1 assignment by TCRdb is unverifiable without DNA. The CDR3 extends over 15 amino acids. Germline assignment: CDR1 SQVTM and CDR2 ANQGSEA. This CDR3 is CSVQQGWGMNTEAFF.

The CDR3 reads CASSARPEQFF. The V and J genes are TRBV7-2 and TRBJ2-1. The germline V gene encodes CDR1 SGHTA and CDR2 FQGNSA. CDR3 length equals 11 residues.

The chain uses TRBV19 and TRBJ1-2; TCRdb's D call of TRBD1 is untestable without DNA. The CDR3 is 14 amino acids. CDR1 is LNHDA and CDR2 is SQIVND in the germline V gene (reference sequence). The CDR3 sequence is CASSPRERANGYTF.

The chain carries TRBV20-1 and TRBJ2-1; TCRdb outputs TRBD2, but without DNA this stays unchecked. CDR3 length: 16 residues. The germline CDR1 and CDR2 sequences are DFQATT and SNEGSKA (reference sequence). The CDR3 reads CSARPATSGSYNEQFF.

J is TRBJ2-1 and V is TRBV7-9; TCRdb outputs TRBD1, but without DNA this stays unchecked. Germline CDR1 and CDR2: SEHNR and FQNEAQ (reference sequence). The CDR3 length is 15 residues. CDR3 loop: CASSRKGTGGDEQFF.

The rearrangement links TRBV20-1 to TRBJ2-2; TCRdb proposes TRBD1, but this gene call is untestable without DNA. The CDR3 covers 17 residues. The germline V gene encodes CDR1 DFQATT and CDR2 SNEGSKA (reference sequence). The CDR3: CSARDKSGQGNTGELFF.

The chain employs TRBV10-3 and TRBJ2-7; with no DNA, the TCRdb D assignment of TRBD1 cannot be verified. This CDR3 spans 14 amino acids. The germline CDR1 and CDR2 sequences are ENHRY and SYGVKD. The CDR3 loop is CAISWGQSEREQYF.

The chain has TRBV24-1 and TRBJ1-5; TCRdb lists TRBD1, though no DNA is available to test this call. The CDR3 has 14 residues. Germline values: CDR1 KGHDR, CDR2 SFDVKD. CDR3 amino acids: CATRQGRSNQPQHF.

This chain uses TRBV27 with TRBJ1-4; TCRdb's D gene call, TRBD1, goes unchecked for lack of DNA. CDR1 is MNHEY, CDR2 SMNVEV, per germline (reference sequence). CDR3 size: 19 residues. The CDR3 reads CASSFLPPGQGSPNEKLFF.

V usage is TRBV18 and J usage is TRBJ2-5; TCRdb designates TRBD1, a call that cannot be tested without DNA. In germline, CDR1 is KGHSH, CDR2 LQKENI. The CDR3 is made up of 14 amino acids. This CDR3 is CASSRAPQGETQYF. The whole variable domain, remainder taken from reference TRBV18 and TRBJ2-5, is NAGVMQNPRHLVRRRGQEARLRCSPMKGHSHVYWYRQLPEEGLKFMVYLQKENIIDESGMPKERFSAEFPKEGPSILRIQQVVRGDSAAYFCASSRAPQGETQYFGPGTRLLVL.

J is TRBJ2-7 and V is TRBV20-1; the D gene TCRdb calls, TRBD2, cannot be checked with no DNA. The CDR3 loop spans 15 amino acids. CDR1 and CDR2 from the germline V gene are DFQATT and SNEGSKA (reference sequence). Here the CDR3 reads CSARIPLASVHEQYF.

V and J are TRBV6-2 or TRBV6-3 and TRBJ2-5; TCRdb calls TRBD2, which cannot be checked without DNA. The CDR3 is 17 residues long. CDR1 MNHEY and CDR2 SVGEGT come from the germline V gene. CDR3 sequence reads: CASSRILAGGYQETQYF.

This rearrangement joins TRBV6-4 to TRBJ2-2. The length of the CDR3 is 13 residues. CDR1 is MRHNA and CDR2 is SNTAGT in the germline V gene. The CDR3 sequence: CASSAKDTGELFF.

The chain links TRBV5-1 to TRBJ2-7; the TCRdb call, TRBD1, lacks DNA for checking. Germline CDR1 reads SGHRS; CDR2 reads YFSETQ. The CDR3 loop spans 16 amino acids. CDR3 amino acids: CASGSGTGVGSYEQYF.

The chain joins TRBV6-2 or TRBV6-3 to TRBJ2-7; TCRdb's assignment of TRBD1 cannot be checked, as there is no DNA. The CDR3 is made up of 16 amino acids. CDR1 MNHEY and CDR2 SVGEGT come from the germline V gene. The CDR3 is CASSSITGTAPNEQYF.

The V gene is TRBV5-4, the J gene TRBJ2-4. The CDR3 is 17 residues long. From germline, CDR1 is SGHNT and CDR2 YYREEE (reference sequence). The CDR3 loop is CASSLPIGSGSKNIQYF.

The chain carries TRBV5-1 and TRBJ2-5; TCRdb names TRBD1, which stays unverified in the absence of DNA. Germline V gene sequence: CDR1 SGHRS, CDR2 YFSETQ. The CDR3 spans 14 residues. The CDR3 loop is CASSLAAGRETQYF.

The chain combines TRBV7-8 with TRBJ1-5. CDR1 and CDR2 from the germline V gene are SGHVS and FQNEAQ. This CDR3 has 16 amino acids. CDR3 loop: CASSSTAWTKVQPQHF.

The chain joins TRBV7-6 to TRBJ2-7; TCRdb's assignment of TRBD1 cannot be checked, as there is no DNA. CDR1 SGHVS and CDR2 FNYEAQ come from the germline V gene. The CDR3 covers 15 residues. CDR3 region: CASSLAGVDTGEQYF.

The chain employs TRBV5-1 and TRBJ2-7; TCRdb calls TRBD1, which cannot be checked without DNA. This CDR3 is built from 15 residues. The germline V gene encodes CDR1 SGHRS and CDR2 YFSETQ. The CDR3: CASSPSRDRYYEQYF. The full variable domain, in which reference TRBV5-1 and TRBJ2-7 provide the parts outside the CDR3, is KAGVTQTPRYLIKTRGQQVTLSCSPISGHRSVSWYQQTPGQGLQFLFEYFSETQRNKGNFPGRFSGRQFSNSRSEMNVSTLELGDSALYLCASSPSRDRYYEQYFGPGTRLTVT.

V is TRBV20-1 and J is TRBJ2-7; TCRdb's D gene call, TRBD1, goes unchecked for lack of DNA. CDR1 and CDR2 from the germline V gene are DFQATT and SNEGSKA (reference sequence). The CDR3 consists of 14 residues. CDR3: CSARDGPPPNEQYF.

V and J are TRBV6-4 and TRBJ2-5; as DNA is missing, the TRBD1 call by TCRdb cannot be tested. Germline CDR1 and CDR2: MRHNA and SNTAGT. This CDR3 has 19 residues. The CDR3 reads CASSDSIGPLGRYQETQYF.

The chain uses TRBV7-9 and TRBJ1-4; TCRdb proposes TRBD1, but this gene call is untestable without DNA. CDR3 length: 15 amino acids. The germline V gene has CDR1 SEHNR and CDR2 FQNEAQ (reference sequence). The CDR3 is CASSPPGQGYEKLFF.

The J gene is TRBJ2-3, the V gene TRBV20-1; the D gene TCRdb calls, TRBD1, cannot be checked with no DNA. The CDR3 totals 15 residues. Germline V lookup: CDR1 DFQATT, CDR2 SNEGSKA (reference sequence). CDR3 sequence reads: CSASWRGHRADTQYF.

The chain joins TRBV7-2 to TRBJ2-5; there is no DNA to check the TCRdb D call of TRBD1. CDR3 length: 16 residues. From germline, CDR1 is SGHTA and CDR2 FQGNSA. CDR3 amino acids: CASSYPTQVYQETQYF.

The genes are TRBV3-1 and TRBJ1-3; TCRdb lists TRBD1, though no DNA is available to test this call. Looked up from germline, CDR1 is LGHDT and CDR2 is YNNKEL (reference sequence). CDR3 length: 17 amino acids. The CDR3: CASSQQDRRISGNTIYF. The full variable domain, completed using reference TRBV3-1 and TRBJ1-3, is DTAVSQTPKYLVTQMGNDKSIKCEQNLGHDTMYWYKQDSKKFLKIMFSYNNKELIINETVPNRFSPKSPDKAHLNLHINSLELGDSAVYFCASSQQDRRISGNTIYFGEGSWLTVV.

The chain recombines TRBV3-1 with TRBJ2-5. The CDR3 is 12 amino acids. Germline V gene data show CDR1 as LGHDT and CDR2 as YNNKEL (reference sequence). This chain's CDR3 is CASSLIWATQYF.

The gene calls are TRBV12-3 or TRBV12-4 and TRBJ2-1. The CDR3 totals 11 residues. CDR3 sequence: CASTAMNEQFF.